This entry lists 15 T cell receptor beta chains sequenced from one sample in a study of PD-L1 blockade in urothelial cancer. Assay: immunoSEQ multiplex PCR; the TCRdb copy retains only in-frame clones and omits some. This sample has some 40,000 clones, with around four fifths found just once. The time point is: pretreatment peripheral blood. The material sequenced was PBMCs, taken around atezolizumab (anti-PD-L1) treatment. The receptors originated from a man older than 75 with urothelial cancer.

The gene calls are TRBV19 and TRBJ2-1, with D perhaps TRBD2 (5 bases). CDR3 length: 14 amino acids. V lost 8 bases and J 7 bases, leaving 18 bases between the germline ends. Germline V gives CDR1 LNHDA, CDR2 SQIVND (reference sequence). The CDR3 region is CASGGGGAVNEQFF. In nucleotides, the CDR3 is TGTGCCAGTGGAGGAGGTGGAGCCGTTAATGAGCAGTTCTTC.

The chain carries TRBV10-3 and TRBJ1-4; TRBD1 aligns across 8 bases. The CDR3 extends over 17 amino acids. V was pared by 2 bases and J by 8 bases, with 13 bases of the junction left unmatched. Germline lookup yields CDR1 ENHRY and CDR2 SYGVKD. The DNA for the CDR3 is TGTGCCATCAGTGAGATAGCATTTGGGGCAGGGGGCGAAAAACTGTTTTTT. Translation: CAISEIAFGAGGEKLFF.

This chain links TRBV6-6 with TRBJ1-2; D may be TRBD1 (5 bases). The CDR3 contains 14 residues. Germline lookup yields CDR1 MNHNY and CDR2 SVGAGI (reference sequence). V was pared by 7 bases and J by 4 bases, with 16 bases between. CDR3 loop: CASKSGEKVYGYTF. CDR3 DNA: TGTGCCAGCAAGTCGGGGGAAAAAGTCTATGGCTACACCTTC.

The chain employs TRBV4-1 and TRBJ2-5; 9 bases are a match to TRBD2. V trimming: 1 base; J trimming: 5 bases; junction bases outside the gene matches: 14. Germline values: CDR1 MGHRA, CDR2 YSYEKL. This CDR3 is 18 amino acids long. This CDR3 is CASSQGRAAGGGRETQYF. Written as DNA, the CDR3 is TGCGCCAGCAGCCAAGGTCGGGCTGCGGGAGGGGGAAGGGAGACCCAGTACTTC.

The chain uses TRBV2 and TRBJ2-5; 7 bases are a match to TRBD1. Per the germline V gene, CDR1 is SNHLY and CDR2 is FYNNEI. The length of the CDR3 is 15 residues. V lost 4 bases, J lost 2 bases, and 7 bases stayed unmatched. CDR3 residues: CASSGRTGVQETQYF. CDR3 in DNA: TGTGCCAGCAGTGGGAGAACAGGGGTTCAAGAGACCCAGTACTTC.

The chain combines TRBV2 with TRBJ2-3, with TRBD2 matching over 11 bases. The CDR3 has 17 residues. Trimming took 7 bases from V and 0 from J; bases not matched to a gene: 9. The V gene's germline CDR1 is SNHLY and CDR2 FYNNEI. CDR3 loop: CASTIAGGYSSTDTQYF. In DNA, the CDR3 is TGTGCCAGCACCATAGCGGGAGGGTACTCTAGCACAGATACGCAGTATTTT. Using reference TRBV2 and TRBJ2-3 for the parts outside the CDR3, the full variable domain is EPEVTQTPSHQVTQMGQEVILRCVPISNHLYFYWYRQILGQKVEFLVSFYNNEISEKSEIFDDQFSVERPDGSNFTLKIRSTKLEDSAMYFCASTIAGGYSSTDTQYFGPGTRLTVL.

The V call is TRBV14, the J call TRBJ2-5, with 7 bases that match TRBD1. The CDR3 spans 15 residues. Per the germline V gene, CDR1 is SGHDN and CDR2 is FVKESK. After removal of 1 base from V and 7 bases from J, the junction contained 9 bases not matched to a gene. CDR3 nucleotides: TGTGCCAGCAGCCAAGCTCGACAGGGTTTGGGGACCCAGTACTTC. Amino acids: CASSQARQGLGTQYF.

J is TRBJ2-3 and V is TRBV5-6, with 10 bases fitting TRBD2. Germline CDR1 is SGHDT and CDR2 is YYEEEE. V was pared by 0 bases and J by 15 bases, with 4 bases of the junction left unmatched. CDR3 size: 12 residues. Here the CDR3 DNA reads TGTGCCAGCAGCTTGGCTAGCGGGAGTTCATATTTT. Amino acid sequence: CASSLASGSSYF.

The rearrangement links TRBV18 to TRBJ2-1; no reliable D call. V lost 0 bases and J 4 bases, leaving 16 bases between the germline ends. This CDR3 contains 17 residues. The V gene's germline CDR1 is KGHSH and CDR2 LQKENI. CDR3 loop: CASSPPHSQILYNEQFF. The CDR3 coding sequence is TGTGCCAGCTCACCACCCCACTCGCAAATACTATACAATGAGCAGTTCTTC.

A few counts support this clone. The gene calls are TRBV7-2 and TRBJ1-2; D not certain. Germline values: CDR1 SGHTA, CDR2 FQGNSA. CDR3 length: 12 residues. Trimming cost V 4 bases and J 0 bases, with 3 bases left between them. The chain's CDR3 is CASSSTNYGYTF. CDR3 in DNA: TGTGCCAGCAGCTCTACTAACTATGGCTACACCTTC.

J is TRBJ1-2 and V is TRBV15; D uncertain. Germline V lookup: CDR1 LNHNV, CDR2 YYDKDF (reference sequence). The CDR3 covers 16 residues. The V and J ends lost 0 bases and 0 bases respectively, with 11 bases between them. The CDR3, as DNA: TGTGCCACCAGCAGAGATCCCCGGGGAGCTAACTATGGCTACACCTTC. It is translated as CATSRDPRGANYGYTF.

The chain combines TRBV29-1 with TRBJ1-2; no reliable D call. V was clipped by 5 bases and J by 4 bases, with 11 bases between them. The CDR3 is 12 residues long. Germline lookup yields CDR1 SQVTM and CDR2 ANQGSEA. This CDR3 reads CSVREGGYGYTF. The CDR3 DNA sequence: TGCAGCGTTCGGGAGGGAGGCTATGGCTACACCTTC.

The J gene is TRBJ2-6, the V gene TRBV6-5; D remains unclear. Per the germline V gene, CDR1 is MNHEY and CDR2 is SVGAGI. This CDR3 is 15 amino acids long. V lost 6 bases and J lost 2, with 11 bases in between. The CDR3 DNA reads TGTGCCAGCAGCCGCACAGTTACTGGGGCCAACGTCCTGACTTTC. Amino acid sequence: CASSRTVTGANVLTF.

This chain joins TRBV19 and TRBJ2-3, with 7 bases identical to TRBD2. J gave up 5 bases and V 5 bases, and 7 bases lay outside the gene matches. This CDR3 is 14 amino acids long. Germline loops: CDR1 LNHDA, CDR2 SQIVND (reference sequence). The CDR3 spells CASSFAGVVDTQYF. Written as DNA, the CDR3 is TGTGCCAGTAGTTTTGCGGGAGTTGTAGATACGCAGTATTTT.

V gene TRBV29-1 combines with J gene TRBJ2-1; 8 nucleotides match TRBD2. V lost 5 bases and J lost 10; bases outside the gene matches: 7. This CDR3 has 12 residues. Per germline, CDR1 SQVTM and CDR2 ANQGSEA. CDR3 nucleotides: TGCAGCGTTTACCCCGGGGGGGGAGAGCAGTTCTTC. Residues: CSVYPGGGEQFF.